Listed below are T cell receptor beta chains from one sample, sequenced in a study of blood T cell repertoires in COVID-19. Clones were sequenced by immunoSEQ multiplex PCR, and TCRdb holds only the in-frame ones, with some missing. This sample carries over 150,000 clones, around 84% of them seen once, and the ten largest clones take 13%. Sequenced input: peripheral blood. These receptors were collected from a human donor in a cohort sampled during active COVID-19. The CDR3 runs from the conserved cysteine through the conserved F or W. The D gene is left open where the match is weak. Not all rows give a size; the values are once, few, many and, for expanded clones, a class.

V gene	D gene	CDR3 length	clone size	J gene	CDR3 DNA	CDR3 protein
TRBV27	NA	14	NA	TRBJ1-1	TGTGCCAGCAGTTTACGGGGGGCGAACACTGAAGCTTTCTTT	CASSLRGANTEAFF
TRBV11-2	NA	12	NA	TRBJ1-1	TGTGCCAGCAGCTTAGGTCAGACTGAAGCTTTCTTT	CASSLGQTEAFF
TRBV20-1	TRBD2	14	NA	TRBJ2-1	TGCAGTGCTAGTGTCCTAGCGGGACCTTCCGAGCAGTTCTTC	CSASVLAGPSEQFF
TRBV30	NA	12	NA	TRBJ1-1	TGTGCCTGGACCGTGATCAGCACTGAAGCTTTCTTT	CAWTVISTEAFF
TRBV7-2	NA	15	once	TRBJ2-7	TGTGCCAGCAGCTTACAACAGGCTCCTTCCTACGAGCAGTACTTC	CASSLQQAPSYEQYF
TRBV6-5	TRBD1	14	once	TRBJ2-7	TGTGCCAGCATTAGGACAGGGCAATCCTACGAGCAGTACTTC	CASIRTGQSYEQYF
TRBV27	NA	18	NA	TRBJ1-4	TGTGCCAGCAGTTCCCGGAGGTCCCTAGATACAACTAATGAAAAACTGTTTTTT	CASSSRRSLDTTNEKLFF
TRBV28	NA	12	NA	TRBJ1-2	TGTGCCAGTGACAGTTTTACCTATGGCTACACCTTC	CASDSFTYGYTF
TRBV28	NA	17	NA	TRBJ1-5	TGTGCCAGCAGTTTGCCGGGGGGGGGCTATAGCAATCAGCCCCAGCATTTT	CASSLPGGGYSNQPQHF
TRBV4-1	NA	15	many	TRBJ1-3	TGCGCCAGCAGCCAAGTCGTCGGAGCTGGAAACACCATATATTTT	CASSQVVGAGNTIYF
TRBV2	TRBD1	16	NA	TRBJ2-5	TGTGCCAGCAGCGGGACAGGGATTTTCATCGGGAAGACCCAGTACTTC	CASSGTGIFIGKTQYF
TRBV28	NA	14	NA	TRBJ1-3	TGTGCCAGCAGTCAAGAGCCCTCTGGAAACACCATATATTTT	CASSQEPSGNTIYF
TRBV28	NA	15	NA	TRBJ2-5	TGTGCCAGCAGTTTTATTAACAGGGGGGGGGAGACCCAGTACTTC	CASSFINRGGETQYF
TRBV18	NA	15	few	TRBJ2-7	TGTGCCAGCTCACAGGGGAATTTCAGGGGATACGAGCAGTACTTC	CASSQGNFRGYEQYF
TRBV19	TRBD2	22	NA	TRBJ2-2	TGTGCCAGTAGTATTGCGATGCCCGGCCCCCACTCTAGCGGGAAGAACACCGGGGAGCTGTTTTTT	CASSIAMPGPHSSGKNTGELFF
TRBV7-9	TRBD2	15	NA	TRBJ2-1	TGTGCCAGCAGCTTAAGATTAGCGGGAGAGGATGAGCAGTTCTTC	CASSLRLAGEDEQFF
TRBV5-1	NA	13	few	TRBJ1-1	TGCGCCAGTCATCACCCGGTGAACACTGAAGCTTTCTTT	CASHHPVNTEAFF
TRBV4-2	NA	19	NA	TRBJ1-4	TGTGCCAGCAGCCAAGTTACTCGCCAGGGGAATTATCCTAATGAAAAACTGTTTTTT	CASSQVTRQGNYPNEKLFF
TRBV6-2/TRBV6-3	TRBD1	15	NA	TRBJ2-5	TGTGCCAGCAGTCCCTCCGACAGGGGATGGGAGACCCAGTACTTC	CASSPSDRGWETQYF
TRBV19	TRBD1	15	NA	TRBJ2-7	TGTGCCAGTAGTATCTCCGGGACAGCTGCACCCGAGCAGTACTTC	CASSISGTAAPEQYF
TRBV7-8	TRBD2	16	once	TRBJ2-3	TGTGCCAGCAGCTTAGCGTATGCGGGAGCGCCAGATACGCAGTATTTT	CASSLAYAGAPDTQYF
TRBV9	TRBD1	16	NA	TRBJ1-4	TGTGCCAGCAGCGTAGCGACAGGGGGTTTACGGGAAAAACTGTTTTTT	CASSVATGGLREKLFF
TRBV5-1	TRBD1	15	few	TRBJ1-5	TGCGCCAGCAGCGCTGCAGGGGGCGCGAGTCAGCCCCAGCATTTT	CASSAAGGASQPQHF
TRBV7-2	TRBD1	15	NA	TRBJ2-7	TGTGCCAGCAGCTTAGCGGGACAGGGTTGGTACGAGCAGTACTTC	CASSLAGQGWYEQYF
TRBV14	NA	19	NA	TRBJ2-5	TGTGCCAGCAGCCAAGAGCCATACCTCAGTCACGGGGGCCAAGAGACCCAGTACTTC	CASSQEPYLSHGGQETQYF
TRBV29-1	NA	10	NA	TRBJ2-5	TGCAGCGTTGGAGGGGGGACCCAGTACTTC	CSVGGGTQYF
TRBV6-5	NA	13	NA	TRBJ2-7	TGTGCCAGCAGTTACTCCCAGACCTACGAGCAGTACTTC	CASSYSQTYEQYF
TRBV15	TRBD2	17	NA	TRBJ2-2	TGTGCCACCAGCAGATCTGGACTAGCGGGAGGGGCCGGGGAGCTGTTTTTT	CATSRSGLAGGAGELFF
TRBV28	NA	11	NA	TRBJ1-2	TGTGCCAGCAGTTCCGACTATGGCTACACCTTC	CASSSDYGYTF
TRBV6-5	NA	10	NA	TRBJ1-2	TGTGCCAGCAGCCTCCGGGGCTACACCTTC	CASSLRGYTF
TRBV13	NA	16	NA	TRBJ2-7	TGTGCCAGCAGCTTAGAACAGGGATGGGTAGCCCCCGAGCAGTACTTC	CASSLEQGWVAPEQYF
TRBV7-2	NA	13	few	TRBJ1-1	TGTGCCAGCAGCCTAGACAGGAACACTGAAGCTTTCTTT	CASSLDRNTEAFF
TRBV27	NA	15	NA	TRBJ1-5	TGTGCCAGCAGTTTTAGTTCAGGGGCAAATCAGCCCCAGCATTTT	CASSFSSGANQPQHF
TRBV5-1	NA	13	NA	TRBJ1-1	TGCGCCAGCAGCTTGTCCCCGGTTCAAGAAGCTTTCTTT	CASSLSPVQEAFF
TRBV3-1/TRBV3-2	NA	16	once	TRBJ2-7	TGTGCCAGCAGCCAAGTTACCTCCCGGGGTAGGCACGAGCAGTACTTC	CASSQVTSRGRHEQYF
TRBV12-5	NA	17	NA	TRBJ1-2	TGTGCTAGTGGTCGTACCCCCCAGGGAGGATTAAACTATGGCTACACCTTC	CASGRTPQGGLNYGYTF
TRBV24-1	TRBD1	14	once	TRBJ1-2	TGTGCCACCAGTGATTTGATGGGGACAGGTGGCTACACCTTC	CATSDLMGTGGYTF
TRBV12-5	NA	17	NA	TRBJ2-1	TGTGCTAGTGGTTTAACAGACACCCGAATCTCCTACAATGAGCAGTTCTTC	CASGLTDTRISYNEQFF
TRBV6-5	NA	14	NA	TRBJ1-2	TGTGCCGCATACGACACCGGGGGGGCCTATGGCTACACCTTC	CAAYDTGGAYGYTF
TRBV28	TRBD1	15	NA	TRBJ1-5	TGTGCCAGCAGTCGAGGGGGCGGAGGCAATCAGCCCCAGCATTTT	CASSRGGGGNQPQHF
TRBV27	NA	14	NA	TRBJ2-7	TGTGCCAGCAGTCCGGGGTGGGGAGGTGGAGAGCAGTACTTC	CASSPGWGGGEQYF
TRBV20-1	NA	11	NA	TRBJ2-5	TGCAGTGCCAAACATGGAGAGACCCAGTACTTC	CSAKHGETQYF
TRBV5-8	TRBD1	14	NA	TRBJ2-1	TGTGCCAGCAGCGGCTACCTGACAGGGGTCGGGCGGTTCTTC	CASSGYLTGVGRFF
TRBV5-1	TRBD1	13	NA	TRBJ1-1	TGCGCCAGCAGGGGACAGGAGGGCACTGAAGCTTTCTTT	CASRGQEGTEAFF
TRBV7-9	NA	15	NA	TRBJ2-7	TGTGCCAGCAGCCCACTCTCTACCCTACCCTACGAGCAGTACTTC	CASSPLSTLPYEQYF
TRBV27	NA	14	NA	TRBJ2-1	TGTGCCAGCAGCGGGAAGACGCTCTACAATGAGCAGTTCTTC	CASSGKTLYNEQFF
TRBV5-1	TRBD2	16	NA	TRBJ2-7	TGCGCCAGCAGCCCCCCGGGAGGGGCGCACTCCTACGAGCAGTACTTC	CASSPPGGAHSYEQYF
TRBV19	NA	13	once	TRBJ2-7	TGTGCCAGTACACAGGGTCGGTCCTACGAGCAGTACTTC	CASTQGRSYEQYF
TRBV5-4	TRBD2	16	NA	TRBJ2-1	TGTGCCAGCAGCTGGAGCGGGAGGGGGGACTACAATGAGCAGTTCTTC	CASSWSGRGDYNEQFF
TRBV15	TRBD2	20	NA	TRBJ2-1	TGTGCCACCAGCAGAGAAATTCCTGGTAGCGGGAGCCTCCTATACAATGAGCAGTTCTTC	CATSREIPGSGSLLYNEQFF
TRBV20-1	NA	15	NA	TRBJ1-5	TGCAGTGCTAGTGTCTCTCGGAGTAGCAATCAGCCCCAGCATTTT	CSASVSRSSNQPQHF
TRBV2	TRBD1	17	NA	TRBJ2-6	TGTGCCAGCACCCCGGACAGGTTAATATCTGGGGCCAACGTCCTGACTTTC	CASTPDRLISGANVLTF